This T cell receptor beta chain was captured in a study of long-term antiretroviral therapy in people with HIV. Whole-study context: When the earliest samples were collected, ART was typically delayed until CD4 counts fell. Study conclusions and caveats: Diversity measured after ART increased yet remained under transplant donor controls. It was observed that HIV repertoires exhibited narrower CDR3 length ranges than controls.

The CDR3 has 17 residues. Germline CDR1 SGHTA, CDR2 FQGNSA. With V trimmed by 2 bases and J by 9 bases, 12 bases remained unmatched. As regards this clone: Its target is unknown.

Version v3.0 of the immunoSEQ assay ran at survey level. The study targeted about 40,000-50,000 T-cell genomes per sample in sequencing. The repertoire was sequenced with immunoSEQ multiplex PCR; TCRdb's copy has only in-frame clones and lacks some. The sample records tens of thousands of clones, around 80% being singletons. The chain is built from TRBV7-2 and TRBJ2-1; TRBD2 agrees at 11 bases. Specimen: unsorted PBMCs, collected 2.9 years after starting antiretroviral therapy. The sequence was collected from a woman aged 25 to 39 with HIV. The CDR3 protein is CASSLTITSGGGGEQFF. In DNA form, the CDR3 reads TGTGCCAGCAGCTTAACAATCACTAGCGGGGGAGGAGGTGAGCAGTTCTTC.